This T cell receptor (beta chain) was sequenced during a study of cytomegalovirus exposure and HLA in healthy donors. Overall study results and limits: Presence/absence analysis assumed near-uniform sequencing depth across donors. For TCR beta chains, V- and J-gene trimming was later linked to a missense DCLRE1C variant.

The PCR employed 60 Vbeta primers together with 13 Jbeta primers. Profiling relied on immunoSEQ multiplex PCR, and the TCRdb table lists in-frame clones only, not all of them. This sample has 120,000 or so clones, with approximately 80% found just once. CDR1 and CDR2 (germline): MGHDK, SYGVNS. With 4 bases removed from V and 7 bases from J, the gap between germline ends came to 8 bases. CDR3 length: 11 residues. A remark on this clone: Its antigen is undetermined.

The TCR was taken from a man aged 45-65 years in good health and CMV-seronegative. The rearrangement joins TRBV25-1 to TRBJ2-7; a possible D gene is TRBD2 (5 bases). Sequencing used PBMCs. The CDR3 loop is CASSGTGEQYF. The DNA for the CDR3 is TGTGCCAGCAGTGGGACGGGGGAGCAGTACTTC.